The 8 T cell receptor beta chains below all came from one sample that was sequenced in a study of Ad26.COV2.S vaccination and SARS-CoV-2 variants. Generated by immunoSEQ multiplex PCR, the TCRdb table keeps only in-frame clones and is missing some. The table shows roughly 270,000 clones, with 87% occurring only once. This sample's treatment: around 19 received Ad26.COV2.S at low or high dose, single or two shots; about 5 received placebo; per-sample allocation not given. Sampling happened 63 days after the first vaccine or placebo injection. Sequenced here: peripheral blood, sampled in a trial of Ad26.COV2.S vaccine versus placebo. These receptors all stem from a person aged 18 to 59 who received the Ad26.COV2.S COVID-19 vaccine or a placebo.

The rearrangement joins TRBV5-1 to TRBJ2-7, with TRBD2 as a possible D gene (6 bases). The germline gives CDR1 SGHRS, CDR2 YFSETQ. Trimming removed 0 bases from V and 5 bases from J, with 27 bases in between. The CDR3 length is 19 residues. The CDR3 DNA sequence: TGCGCCAGCAGCTTGGCCGGCGGGCCATCCTGGGGACTCGGGGACGAGCAGTACTTC. This gives the protein CASSLAGGPSWGLGDEQYF.

V and J are TRBV3-1 (or the pseudogene TRBV3-2) and TRBJ2-3; 10 bases fit TRBD2. The CDR3 covers 16 residues. V lost 4 bases, J lost 2 bases, and 6 bases stayed unmatched. Germline V gene data show CDR1 as LGHDT and CDR2 as YNNKEL (reference sequence). DNA for the CDR3: TGTGCCAGCAGCCTCGCGACTAGCGGGTACACAGATACGCAGTATTTT. The encoded protein is CASSLATSGYTDTQYF.

V gene TRBV11-2 combines with J gene TRBJ1-1; a weak D match, TRBD1 (6 bases). Germline CDR1 reads SGHAT; CDR2 reads FQNNGV. The length of the CDR3 is 14 residues. Trimming shortened V by 3 bases and J by 1 base, and 9 bases separated the two germline ends. CDR3 DNA: TGTGCCAGCAGCTTGTGGACAGAGAACACTGAAGCTTTCTTT. Residues: CASSLWTENTEAFF.

The DNA of the CDR3 is TGCGCCAGCAGCCAAGACGCATCAGGGTTGATAGTCTATGGCTACACCTTC. Translating gives CASSQDASGLIVYGYTF. J is TRBJ1-2 and V is TRBV4-1, with D possibly being TRBD1 (5 bases). The CDR3 loop spans 17 amino acids. Germline CDR1 reads MGHRA; CDR2 reads YSYEKL. Deletions cut 0 bases from V and 4 bases from J, with 18 bases between.

Turning to this clone: Distinct nucleotide sequences in the sample also encode this CDR3. The chain uses TRBV10-3 and TRBJ1-2, with D possibly being TRBD1 (6 bases). Germline values: CDR1 ENHRY, CDR2 SYGVKD. The CDR3 has 13 amino acids. The V end was cut by 3 bases, the J end by 6 bases, with 11 bases between. The CDR3 protein is CAISERGSDGYTF. The CDR3 DNA reads TGTGCCATCAGTGAAAGGGGGTCCGATGGCTACACCTTC.

The chain recombines TRBV2 with TRBJ2-5; 11 bases match TRBD1. This CDR3 is 13 amino acids long. Germline V gene lookup returns CDR1 SNHLY and CDR2 FYNNEI. J lost 5 bases, V lost 8 bases, and 4 bases had no gene match. This CDR3 reads CASVGQGAETQYF. In DNA, the CDR3 is TGTGCCAGCGTTGGACAGGGGGCTGAGACCCAGTACTTC.

J is TRBJ2-6 and V is TRBV5-1; D may be TRBD2 (6 bases). Trimming removed 4 bases at V and 2 bases at J, with 7 bases between. The CDR3 has 14 amino acids. From germline, CDR1 is SGHRS and CDR2 YFSETQ. The CDR3 DNA sequence: TGCGCCAGCAGCAGGAGGGCTGGGGCCAACGTCCTGACTTTC. Its protein product is CASSRRAGANVLTF.

The chain links TRBV11-1 to TRBJ2-7, with 9 positions matching TRBD1. After removal of 6 bases from V and 3 bases from J, the junction contained 3 bases not matched to a gene. The germline V gene has CDR1 SGHAT and CDR2 FQDESV (reference sequence). CDR3 length: 13 residues. The CDR3 DNA reads as TGTGCCAGCAGATCGGACAGGGGCTACGAGCAGTACTTC. It is translated as CASRSDRGYEQYF.